This TCR beta chain was sequenced for a study of blood T cell repertoires in COVID-19. About the study: COVID-19 samples, acute and convalescent, were from the United States, Italy and Spain. From T cells, B-cell-depleted T cells, or PBMCs came the material, which was cDNA or gDNA.

Per the original data handling: Amplification of reference gene primers provided the estimated nucleated cell counts. Sequencing was performed with immunoSEQ multiplex PCR; in TCRdb, only in-frame clones are kept and a portion is missing. That table is the source of V, J and clone size, and D and trimming were worked out from the DNA. The sample consists of some 210,000 clones, approximately 91% of them appearing once. What was sequenced was peripheral blood. This clonotype originated in a woman in her thirties or forties who had recovered from COVID-19.

In DNA form, the CDR3 reads TGTGCCAGCAGCTTAGTTCTAGCGGGAGGATCAGATACGCAGTATTTT. This codes for CASSLVLAGGSDTQYF. J is TRBJ2-3 and V is TRBV7-2, with 11 positions matching TRBD2. Germline V gene lookup returns CDR1 SGHTA and CDR2 FQGNSA. V lost 1 base and J lost 4; bases outside the gene matches: 4. The CDR3 spans 16 residues.